One sample yielded the 8 T cell receptor beta chains listed below, sequenced in a study of patients and donors after allogeneic stem cell transplantation. TCRdb redid the calling of the RT-PCR reads with MiXCR, one entry per CDR3 protein. The table lists 920,000 or so distinct CDR3 sequences, roughly 18% of them singletons. The sequencing sample was made of blood, either unsorted or a sorted T cell fraction (not recorded which). These receptors all come from a human donor who was either an allogeneic HSCT recipient or a stem cell or donor lymphocyte infusion donor (not recorded which). It is not recorded whose cells these are; they may come from a transplant donor.

The CDR3 sequence is CASSFRSGGADTQYF. The CDR3 nucleotides are TGTGCCAGCAGTTTTCGAAGCGGGGGGGCAGATACGCAGTATTTT. This chain links TRBV12-3 or TRBV12-4 with TRBJ2-3; 10 positions agree with TRBD2. The CDR3 runs to 15 residues. The V and J ends lost 3 bases and 4 bases, in that order; junction bases with no gene match: 4.

This clonotype was recorded at least ten times. V is TRBV12-3 or TRBV12-4 and J is TRBJ1-5; possible D gene TRBD1, 5 bases. V was shortened by 6 bases and J by 5 bases, with 8 bases between the two germline ends. The CDR3 loop spans 12 amino acids. The CDR3 protein is CASRGGDQPQHF. DNA of the CDR3: TGTGCCAGCAGAGGAGGGGATCAGCCCCAGCATTTT.

The rearrangement joins TRBV15 to TRBJ2-3, with D possibly being TRBD1 or TRBD2 (5 bases each). Germline V lookup: CDR1 LNHNV, CDR2 YYDKDF (reference sequence). There are 16 residues in the CDR3. The ends were cut back, 0 bases at V and 2 bases at J, with 12 bases in the middle. The CDR3 reads CATSRDRGKNTDTQYF. The CDR3 region has the DNA TGTGCCACCAGCAGAGATCGGGGCAAAAACACAGATACGCAGTATTTT. The whole variable domain, filled in from reference TRBV15 and TRBJ2-3, reads DAMVIQNPRYQVTQFGKPVTLSCSQTLNHNVMYWYQQKSSQAPKLLFHYYDKDFNNEADTPDNFQSRRPNTSFCFLDIRSPGLGDTAMYLCATSRDRGKNTDTQYFGPGTRLTVL.

This clonotype appeared a few times. This rearrangement joins TRBV20-1 to TRBJ1-2; no reliable D call. Germline values: CDR1 DFQATT, CDR2 SNEGSKA (reference sequence). V dropped 1 base and J dropped 5 bases, with 5 bases sitting between them. The length of the CDR3 is 11 residues. CDR3 DNA sequence: TGCAGTGCTAGAGTGGAGTATGGCTACACCTTC. Protein product: CSARVEYGYTF.

DNA for the CDR3: TGTGCAGCCGGGAGCCCAGGGAGGGGAGAGACCCAGTACTTC. Translating it yields CAAGSPGRGETQYF. The chain has TRBV10-3 and TRBJ2-5; 7 bases map to TRBD2. Germline CDR1 and CDR2: ENHRY and SYGVKD. The CDR3 loop spans 14 amino acids.

The chain combines TRBV6-4 with TRBJ1-5; possibly TRBD1 for D (5 bases). Deletions cut 4 bases from V and 3 bases from J, with 13 bases between. The CDR3 is made up of 15 amino acids. Germline CDR1 reads MRHNA; CDR2 reads SNTAGT. The CDR3, as DNA: TGTGCCAGCAGTGCGGACCAGGGTTTCAATCAGCCCCAGCATTTT. Protein: CASSADQGFNQPQHF.

This clonotype was found a few times. The rearrangement joins TRBV6-1 to TRBJ1-1; D not certain. There are 14 residues in the CDR3. V was shortened by 5 bases and J by 3 bases, with 13 bases between the two germline ends. CDR1 and CDR2 from the germline V gene are MNHNS and SASEGT. The CDR3 reads CASSSPAAYTEAFF. The CDR3 DNA follows: TGTGCCAGCAGTAGCCCCGCGGCGTACACTGAAGCTTTCTTT.

This clonotype was recorded a few times. The chain recombines TRBV20-1 with TRBJ1-3, with a weak D call TRBD1 (6 bases). The CDR3 sequence is 13 residues long. With 1 base removed from V and 4 bases from J, the gap between germline ends came to 8 bases. From germline, CDR1 is DFQATT and CDR2 SNEGSKA (reference sequence). CDR3 region: CSARAGQGNTIYF. Written as DNA, the CDR3 is TGCAGTGCTAGAGCTGGACAGGGAAACACCATATATTTT.